This entry lists 30 T cell receptor beta chains sequenced from one sample in a study of blood T cell repertoires in COVID-19. The table came from immunoSEQ multiplex PCR; TCRdb's copy has only in-frame clones and leaves some out. In the table there are 350,000 or so clones, 65% to 85% of which are singletons. Sequencing used peripheral blood. The origin of the receptors is a man aged 25 to 40 with active or convalescent COVID-19.

V is TRBV21-1 and J is TRBJ1-1; the D call of TRBD1 is as the table states it, not checked on the DNA. TRBV21-1 is described as a pseudogene. The CDR3 is made up of 15 amino acids. In nucleotides, the CDR3 is TGTGCCAGCAGCCCCCGACAGGGGCGGAACACTGAAGCTTTCTTT. It codes for CASSPRQGRNTEAFF.

The rearrangement uses TRBV6-6 and TRBJ2-1; 12 positions agree with TRBD2. V lost 8 bases to trimming and J lost 7 bases; unmatched junction nucleotides: 12. The germline V gene encodes CDR1 MNHNY and CDR2 SVGAGI (reference sequence). This CDR3 region has 16 residues. For the CDR3, the DNA is TGTGCCAGCCATTATGGAGGACTAGCGGGGAGTAATGAGCAGTTCTTC. Amino acids: CASHYGGLAGSNEQFF.

The V call is TRBV24-1, the J call TRBJ2-4; 7 positions agree with TRBD1. Germline lookup yields CDR1 KGHDR and CDR2 SFDVKD. This CDR3 is 16 amino acids long. The J segment lost 0 bases and the V segment lost 5 bases, leaving 6 bases of the junction unmatched. This CDR3 is CATSVRGTLAKNIQYF. The CDR3 nucleotides are TGTGCCACCAGTGTCAGGGGGACCCTAGCCAAAAACATTCAGTACTTC.

The chain is built from TRBV6-2 or TRBV6-3 and TRBJ1-1, with 7 bases matching TRBD1. CDR3 length: 15 residues. Per the germline V gene, CDR1 is MNHEY and CDR2 is SVGEGT. The junction had 7 bases not matched to a gene; V was cut back by 0 bases and J by 6 bases. As DNA, the CDR3 is TGTGCCAGCAGTTACTCGAGTCACAGGGGTTCTGAAGCTTTCTTT. Amino acid sequence: CASSYSSHRGSEAFF.

This clone was counted a few times. The chain uses TRBV4-2 and TRBJ1-2; 9 bases fit TRBD1. V lost 3 bases and J lost 7; bases outside the gene matches: 15. CDR3 length: 17 amino acids. Germline loops: CDR1 LGHNA, CDR2 YNFKEQ. In DNA, the CDR3 is TGTGCCAGCAGCCACCTCTCCACAGGGGGCGCGAATCGTGGCTACACCTTC. It yields the protein CASSHLSTGGANRGYTF.

Of note for this clone: Other DNA sequences from this sample encode an identical CDR3 as well. The chain couples TRBV5-4 to TRBJ2-5, with TRBD2 identical over 7 bases. The CDR3 runs to 14 residues. V lost 1 base, J lost 2 bases, and 2 bases stayed unmatched. In germline, CDR1 is SGHNT, CDR2 YYREEE (reference sequence). The CDR3 DNA reads TGTGCCAGCAGCTTGCGCGGGGGACAAGAGACCCAGTACTTC. Protein: CASSLRGGQETQYF. The full variable domain, rest sourced from reference TRBV5-4 and TRBJ2-5, is ETGVTQSPTHLIKTRGQQVTLRCSSQSGHNTVSWYQQALGQGPQFIFQYYREEENGRGNFPPRFSGLQFPNYSSELNVNALELDDSALYLCASSLRGGQETQYFGPGTRLLVL.

The rearrangement links TRBV7-8 to TRBJ2-7, with 8 nucleotides matching TRBD2. Germline V gene sequence: CDR1 SGHVS, CDR2 FQNEAQ. V was pared by 1 base and J by 2 bases, with 4 bases of the junction left unmatched. This CDR3 is 15 amino acids long. For the CDR3, the DNA is TGTGCCAGCAGCTTAGTCAGCGGGAGCCCCTACGAGCAGTACTTC. Encoded protein: CASSLVSGSPYEQYF.

This chain links TRBV6-4 with TRBJ1-1; no definite D call. The CDR3 runs 15 residues. Germline assignment: CDR1 MRHNA and CDR2 SNTAGT. V dropped 6 bases and J dropped 3 bases, with 17 bases sitting between them. The CDR3 bases are TGTGCCAGCAGACTGGGCCCCGCGGGCGACACTGAAGCTTTCTTT. The encoded protein is CASRLGPAGDTEAFF.

This clone was seen once. V usage is TRBV7-2 and J usage is TRBJ2-5; TRBD2 might be the D (6 bases). Trimming took 2 bases from V and 5 from J, leaving 15 bases between them. In germline, CDR1 is SGHTA, CDR2 FQGNSA. The CDR3 loop spans 15 amino acids. The CDR3 spells CASSLNIGRRETQYF. The CDR3 DNA reads TGTGCCAGCAGCTTAAATATCGGGAGACGCGAGACCCAGTACTTC.

Note on this clone: Different DNA sequences within this sample yield the same CDR3. V gene TRBV27 combines with J gene TRBJ1-5; D ambiguous. Germline V gene sequence: CDR1 MNHEY, CDR2 SMNVEV (reference sequence). This CDR3 has 13 residues. Trimming pared 5 bases from V and 7 bases from J, leaving 12 bases between. The CDR3 DNA follows: TGTGCCAGCAGTCTAGCAGGCTACCAGCCCCAGCATTTT. Its protein product is CASSLAGYQPQHF.

The chain combines TRBV6-6 with TRBJ2-1, with 7 bases matching TRBD2. The junction had 3 bases not matched to a gene; V was cut back by 0 bases and J by 4 bases. The V gene's germline CDR1 is MNHNY and CDR2 SVGAGI (reference sequence). The CDR3 has 15 amino acids. The CDR3 bases are TGTGCCAGCAGTTACTCGGGGGAGGGGTACAATGAGCAGTTCTTC. Translation: CASSYSGEGYNEQFF.

As DNA, the CDR3 is TGTGCCACCAGCAGAGAGACAGGGGGCCCATACACCATATATTTT. Its translation: CATSRETGGPYTIYF. The rearrangement links TRBV15 to TRBJ1-3, with 10 bases that match TRBD1. The CDR3 has 15 amino acids. J gave up 8 bases and V 0 bases, and 4 bases lay outside the gene matches. Germline loops: CDR1 LNHNV, CDR2 YYDKDF (reference sequence).

This clone has a single count. V usage is TRBV7-9 and J usage is TRBJ1-1; D uncertain. Trimming removed 3 bases from V and 2 bases from J, with 10 bases in between. Germline loops: CDR1 SEHNR, CDR2 FQNEAQ (reference sequence). The length of the CDR3 is 14 residues. The CDR3 protein is CASSFPPGNTEAFF. The CDR3, as DNA: TGTGCCAGCAGCTTCCCTCCCGGTAACACTGAAGCTTTCTTT.

The chain carries TRBV4-2 and TRBJ2-5; D gene unclear. The CDR3 has 14 residues. V was pared by 1 base and J by 1 base, with 7 bases between. Germline CDR1 and CDR2: LGHNA and YNFKEQ. The DNA of the CDR3 is TGTGCCAGCAGCCAAGCGGGTATCCAAGAGACCCAGTACTTC. It codes for CASSQAGIQETQYF.

This clone was detected once. The chain uses TRBV5-6 and TRBJ1-4; D gene unclear. Germline CDR1 is SGHDT and CDR2 is YYEEEE. The V end was cut by 7 bases, the J end by 10 bases, with 20 bases between. The CDR3 sequence is 14 residues long. Here the CDR3 DNA reads TGTGCCAGCGCCCCATCGGGGATTGGAGGAAAACTGTTTTTT. Protein sequence: CASAPSGIGGKLFF.

The chain uses TRBV5-6 and TRBJ1-1, with TRBD1 as a possible D gene (5 bases). The CDR3 totals 14 residues. Per germline, CDR1 SGHDT and CDR2 YYEEEE. Trimming removed 4 bases at V and 2 bases at J, with 12 bases between. CDR3 nucleotides: TGTGCCAGCAGCCATGGGACTGTAAACACTGAAGCTTTCTTT. It yields the protein CASSHGTVNTEAFF.

In this sample, this clone turned up a few times. The V and J genes are TRBV29-1 and TRBJ2-1, with 8 bases fitting TRBD1. Unmatched junction bases numbered 5, after V lost 7 bases and J lost 6 bases. The germline V gene encodes CDR1 SQVTM and CDR2 ANQGSEA. The CDR3 has 12 amino acids. This CDR3 is CSEITGGNEQFF. DNA of the CDR3: TGCAGCGAGATTACAGGGGGCAATGAGCAGTTCTTC.

This chain joins TRBV3-1 (or the pseudogene TRBV3-2) and TRBJ1-1; no definite D call. Germline CDR1 and CDR2: LGHDT and YNNKEL (reference sequence). V lost 0 bases and J lost 5, with 19 bases in between. CDR3 length: 17 amino acids. The CDR3 coding sequence is TGTGCCAGCAGCCAAGAAACGTCGTGGCTGCGCGGAACTGAAGCTTTCTTT. Translation: CASSQETSWLRGTEAFF.

With respect to this clone: Compared with germline, one end of the junction differs, possibly owing to a read error. The V gene is TRBV5-1, the J gene TRBJ2-1, with 10 bases lining up with TRBD2. CDR3 length equals 15 residues. Germline lookup yields CDR1 SGHRS and CDR2 YFSETQ. DNA for the CDR3: TGCGCCAGCAGCAGCGGGAGGGCCTCCCACAATGAGCAGTTCTTC. Its translation is CASSSGRASHNEQFF.

This clone was recorded only once. This chain connects TRBV11-2 to TRBJ2-5; 11 nucleotides match TRBD2. Germline V CDR1 and CDR2: SGHAT, FQNNGV. The CDR3 consists of 16 residues. The J segment lost 5 bases and the V segment lost 5 bases, leaving 10 bases of the junction unmatched. The CDR3 sequence is CASSPVSGRAGETQYF. Written as DNA, the CDR3 is TGTGCCAGCAGCCCAGTTAGCGGGAGGGCCGGGGAGACCCAGTACTTC.

The chain has TRBV2 and TRBJ2-7, with 9 bases identical to TRBD1. Germline V gene lookup returns CDR1 SNHLY and CDR2 FYNNEI. V trimming: 5 bases; J trimming: 3 bases; junction bases outside the gene matches: 14. This CDR3 contains 17 residues. CDR3 protein: CASSKRTGTGTFYEQYF. In nucleotides, the CDR3 is TGTGCCAGCAGTAAACGGACCGGGACAGGGACTTTCTACGAGCAGTACTTC.

CDR3: CASSSYLGDTEAFF. CDR3 DNA: TGTGCCAGCAGTTCCTATCTCGGGGACACTGAAGCTTTCTTT. The J gene is TRBJ1-1, the V gene TRBV6-2 or TRBV6-3; D remains unclear. The CDR3 spans 14 residues. V lost 4 bases, J lost 3 bases, and 12 bases lay in between. Germline loops: CDR1 MNHEY, CDR2 SVGEGT.

V usage is TRBV5-1 and J usage is TRBJ1-4; 9 nucleotides line up with TRBD1. J gave up 11 bases and V 2 bases, and 7 bases lay outside the gene matches. The CDR3 runs 14 residues. Germline CDR1 and CDR2: SGHRS and YFSETQ. DNA of the CDR3: TGCGCCAGCAGCTTAGGGACAGGGAGTGAGAAACTGTTTTTT. This translates into CASSLGTGSEKLFF.

The rearrangement uses TRBV9 and TRBJ2-7; D might be TRBD2 (6 bases). The V gene's germline CDR1 is SGDLS and CDR2 YYNGEE. Deletions cut 3 bases from V and 0 bases from J, with 19 bases between. This CDR3 contains 17 residues. CDR3 bases: TGTGCCAGCAGCGCTGCCCCTCCTGGCGGGGCCTCCTACGAGCAGTACTTC. It encodes CASSAAPPGGASYEQYF.

The J gene is TRBJ1-3, the V gene TRBV20-1; no definite D call. Trimming pared 6 bases from V and 0 bases from J, leaving 12 bases between. The CDR3 runs 14 residues. The germline V gene has CDR1 DFQATT and CDR2 SNEGSKA (reference sequence). The CDR3 region has the DNA TGCAGTGCCAGTCCCCTACCCTCTGGAAACACCATATATTTT. Protein: CSASPLPSGNTIYF.

The chain uses TRBV7-2 and TRBJ1-6; D not certain. CDR3 size: 15 residues. The germline V gene has CDR1 SGHTA and CDR2 FQGNSA. The V gene lost 3 bases and the J gene lost 11 bases, with 17 bases spanning the gap. The CDR3 loop is CASSFTTAAGPPLHF. The DNA of the CDR3 is TGTGCCAGCAGCTTTACTACAGCGGCGGGCCCACCCCTCCACTTT.

The sample holds one count of this clone. The rearrangement links TRBV19 to TRBJ1-4; tentatively, D is TRBD1 (5 bases). There are 17 residues in the CDR3. The germline V gene encodes CDR1 LNHDA and CDR2 SQIVND (reference sequence). Deletions cut 1 base from V and 7 bases from J, with 19 bases between. The CDR3 region has the DNA TGTGCCAGTAGTATAGTGTTTGACAGCCCGTCGTCTGAAAAACTGTTTTTT. It is translated as CASSIVFDSPSSEKLFF.

This CDR3 reads CASSFQLGTTNEQFF. The DNA for the CDR3 is TGTGCCAGCAGCTTCCAATTGGGCACAACCAATGAGCAGTTCTTC. This chain joins TRBV7-9 and TRBJ2-1; D remains unclear. Trimming stripped 3 bases from V and 6 bases from J, with 15 bases between. The germline CDR1 and CDR2 sequences are SEHNR and FQNEAQ (reference sequence). This CDR3 is 15 amino acids long.

This clone was observed a handful of times. CDR3 nucleotides: TGTGCCAGCAGTACAGGAGCAACTAATGAAAAACTGTTTTTT. Translated, it gives CASSTGATNEKLFF. The chain couples TRBV28 to TRBJ1-4; D may be TRBD1 (5 bases). CDR1 and CDR2 from the germline V gene are MDHEN and SYDVKM. The germline V and J ends were trimmed by 5 bases and 0 bases, with 7 bases remaining between them. The CDR3 has 14 amino acids.

The V and J genes are TRBV5-4 and TRBJ1-1, with TRBD1 as a possible D gene (6 bases). V was clipped by 4 bases and J by 1 base, with 17 bases between them. The CDR3 runs 16 residues. Germline assignment: CDR1 SGHNT and CDR2 YYREEE (reference sequence). The CDR3, as DNA: TGTGCCAGCAGCATCCTGTGGACAGCACAGAACACTGAAGCTTTCTTT. Its translation: CASSILWTAQNTEAFF.